These 30 T cell receptor beta chains were sequenced from one sample in a study of graft-versus-host responses after intestinal transplantation. Their specific antigens are unknown. The assay was immunoSEQ multiplex PCR, and TCRdb's table has in-frame clones only and misses some. The table lists roughly 120,000 clones, more than 85% of them singletons. Sample: unstimulated CD8+ T cells sorted from spleen or lymph node cells, taken before transplant. These receptors came from a human donor who was the organ donor for an intestinal transplant.

The chain recombines TRBV19 with TRBJ2-2, with D maybe TRBD2 (6 bases). This CDR3 has 15 residues. V was clipped by 2 bases and J by 6 bases, with 13 bases between them. Per the germline V gene, CDR1 is LNHDA and CDR2 is SQIVND (reference sequence). CDR3 in amino acids: CASSIMGGSPGELFF. The CDR3 bases are TGTGCCAGTAGTATAATGGGAGGCAGTCCCGGGGAGCTGTTTTTT.

In its sample, this clone was seen a few times. The V gene is TRBV28, the J gene TRBJ1-1, with D possibly being TRBD1 (6 bases). The germline V gene has CDR1 MDHEN and CDR2 SYDVKM. The CDR3 extends over 13 amino acids. Trimming cost V 4 bases and J 5 bases, with 11 bases left between them. The CDR3 nucleotides read TGTGCCAGCAGTTCCTTACAGGGAACTGAAGCTTTCTTT. Amino acid sequence: CASSSLQGTEAFF.

The chain is built from TRBV2 and TRBJ2-3; D possibly uses TRBD1 or TRBD2 (7 bases each). V dropped 2 bases and J dropped 3 bases, with 9 bases sitting between them. Germline V gives CDR1 SNHLY, CDR2 FYNNEI. This CDR3 is built from 14 residues. In DNA, the CDR3 is TGTGCCAGCAGTGAACAGGGGGGGACAGATACGCAGTATTTT. Amino acid sequence: CASSEQGGTDTQYF.

The chain uses TRBV9 and TRBJ1-1, with D possibly matching TRBD1 (6 bases). The CDR3 runs 16 residues. The ends were cut back, 3 bases at V and 5 bases at J, with 20 bases in the middle. In germline, CDR1 is SGDLS, CDR2 YYNGEE. In DNA form, the CDR3 reads TGTGCCAGCAGCGACCCAAAAGCAGGGGTACGGACTGAAGCTTTCTTT. Residues: CASSDPKAGVRTEAFF. The full variable domain, rest sourced from reference TRBV9 and TRBJ1-1, is DSGVTQTPKHLITATGQRVTLRCSPRSGDLSVYWYQQSLDQGLQFLIQYYNGEERAKGNILERFSAQQFPDLHSELNLSSLELGDSALYFCASSDPKAGVRTEAFFGQGTRLTVV.

This chain connects TRBV27 to TRBJ1-1, with a possible D match to TRBD1 (5 bases). The germline V gene has CDR1 MNHEY and CDR2 SMNVEV (reference sequence). Trimming stripped 8 bases from V and 2 bases from J, with 12 bases between. CDR3 length: 13 residues. CDR3 sequence (DNA): TGTGCCAGCCGCGGACACTCTAACACTGAAGCTTTCTTT. Amino acid sequence: CASRGHSNTEAFF.

This rearrangement joins TRBV5-4 to TRBJ2-7; TRBD2 agrees at 7 bases. The trim removed 0 bases at V and 7 bases at J, leaving 7 bases unmatched. This CDR3 spans 14 amino acids. CDR1 and CDR2 (germline): SGHNT, YYREEE (reference sequence). CDR3 DNA: TGTGCCAGCAGCTTGGGGGGGAGGGTTGGAGAGCAGTACTTC. Amino acids: CASSLGGRVGEQYF.

This clone was recorded a few times. Germline and junction disagree at one end, which may indicate a read error. The chain has TRBV10-1 and TRBJ1-4, with a possible D match to TRBD1 (5 bases). Germline loops: CDR1 WNHNN, CDR2 SYGVQD (reference sequence). The CDR3 totals 10 residues. CDR3 region: CASSEDRFYF. In DNA form, the CDR3 reads TGCGCCAGCAGTGAGGACAGATTTTATTTT.

V and J are TRBV7-9 and TRBJ1-3, with TRBD1 matching 7 bases. In germline, CDR1 is SEHNR, CDR2 FQNEAQ (reference sequence). V dropped 5 bases and J dropped 3; count of bases not matched to a gene: 1. The CDR3 loop spans 13 amino acids. Here the CDR3 DNA reads TGTGCCAGCAGCCGACAGGGTGGAAACACCATATATTTT. Amino acid sequence: CASSRQGGNTIYF.

This chain uses TRBV6-1 with TRBJ2-7, with D perhaps assigned TRBD1 or TRBD2 (5 bases each). This CDR3 has 15 amino acids. From germline, CDR1 is MNHNS and CDR2 SASEGT. V lost 3 bases and J 2 bases, leaving 14 bases between the germline ends. The CDR3 is CASSDSGLAAYEQYF. The CDR3, as DNA: TGTGCCAGCAGTGACTCGGGGCTAGCTGCCTACGAGCAGTACTTC.

This chain uses TRBV5-1 with TRBJ2-4, with 9 bases matching TRBD1. CDR1 is SGHRS and CDR2 is YFSETQ in the germline V gene. V trimming: 2 bases; J trimming: 3 bases; junction bases outside the gene matches: 6. This CDR3 has 16 amino acids. The CDR3 here is CASSLDRGLDKNIQYF. CDR3 DNA sequence: TGCGCCAGCAGCTTAGACAGGGGGTTGGACAAAAACATTCAGTACTTC.

The chain links TRBV9 to TRBJ2-7; TRBD2 matches 10 bases. This CDR3 is 14 amino acids long. CDR1 is SGDLS, CDR2 YYNGEE, per germline. Trimming took 3 bases from V and 3 from J; bases not matched to a gene: 3. CDR3 sequence (DNA): TGTGCCAGCAGCGCCTTAGCGGGAGGCTACGAGCAGTACTTC. Translated: CASSALAGGYEQYF.

V and J are TRBV27 and TRBJ2-3; 7 bases align to TRBD2. With V trimmed by 5 bases and J by 0 bases, 5 bases remained unmatched. The CDR3 is made up of 15 amino acids. Germline CDR1 MNHEY, CDR2 SMNVEV (reference sequence). The CDR3 nucleotides are TGTGCCAGCAGTATACTAGCGTCTAGCACAGATACGCAGTATTTT. Encoded protein: CASSILASSTDTQYF.

Remarks on this clone: An end of the junction differs from the germline gene, which may be a read error. The chain is built from TRBV29-1 and TRBJ2-7, with TRBD1 identical over 8 bases. The CDR3 sequence is 14 residues long. The germline gives CDR1 SQVTM, CDR2 ANQGSEA. The CDR3 region is CSVEDRGLSYEQYF. In DNA form, the CDR3 reads TGCAGCGTGGAAGACAGGGGCCTTTCCTACGAGCAGTACTTC.

The chain uses TRBV10-1 and TRBJ1-3; 7 bases fit TRBD1. Germline trimming cut 6 bases from V and 7 bases from J; bases unmatched to any gene: 12. This CDR3 spans 15 amino acids. From germline, CDR1 is WNHNN and CDR2 SYGVQD (reference sequence). The CDR3 nucleotides are TGCGCCAGCAGGGATACAGGGGTTATCCGCAACACCATATATTTT. Protein: CASRDTGVIRNTIYF.

The rearrangement uses TRBV29-1 and TRBJ2-1; D is uncertain. Germline V gives CDR1 SQVTM, CDR2 ANQGSEA. V was cut by 5 bases and J by 7 bases, with 6 bases left in between. The length of the CDR3 is 10 residues. This CDR3 is CSVSRNEQFF. In DNA, the CDR3 is TGCAGCGTTTCGAGGAATGAGCAGTTCTTC.

V usage is TRBV29-1 and J usage is TRBJ2-1; a possible D gene is TRBD1 (5 bases). The CDR3 loop spans 14 amino acids. V lost 7 bases, J lost 7 bases, and 20 bases lay in between. Germline-derived CDR1 and CDR2 are SQVTM and ANQGSEA. This CDR3 reads CSATPRESLNEQFF. Written as DNA, the CDR3 is TGCAGCGCAACACCCAGGGAATCGCTGAATGAGCAGTTCTTC.

The chain uses TRBV5-6 and TRBJ1-5; 8 nucleotides agree with TRBD1. Unmatched junction bases numbered 4, after V lost 0 bases and J lost 8 bases. In germline, CDR1 is SGHDT, CDR2 YYEEEE. The CDR3 runs 14 residues. The CDR3 DNA sequence: TGTGCCAGCAGCTTGGGGGCAGGGGGCAAGCCCCAGCATTTT. It codes for CASSLGAGGKPQHF.

The CDR3 here is CASSLELTHEQYF. The CDR3 nucleotides read TGCGCCAGCAGCTTGGAGTTAACCCACGAGCAGTACTTC. The chain combines TRBV5-1 with TRBJ2-5; no clear D gene. The last part of the DNA fits TRBJ2-7 better; the J call may be wrong. Germline V gene sequence: CDR1 SGHRS, CDR2 YFSETQ. CDR3 length: 13 amino acids.

The chain has TRBV9 and TRBJ2-1; D is tentatively TRBD1 or TRBD2 (6 bases each). The germline V gene encodes CDR1 SGDLS and CDR2 YYNGEE. This CDR3 region has 17 residues. V was trimmed by 0 bases and J by 4 bases, leaving 17 bases between them. The CDR3 spells CASSVGVGGRRYNEQFF. The CDR3, as DNA: TGTGCCAGCAGCGTAGGGGTAGGGGGGAGGCGATACAATGAGCAGTTCTTC.

This rearrangement joins TRBV7-2 to TRBJ2-7, with D tentatively TRBD2 (5 bases). The CDR3 extends over 12 amino acids. From germline, CDR1 is SGHTA and CDR2 FQGNSA. The CDR3 here is CALDWSSYEQYF. In nucleotides, the CDR3 is TGTGCTCTGGACTGGAGCTCCTACGAGCAGTACTTC.

This chain uses TRBV2 with TRBJ2-7; D gene unclear. Germline assignment: CDR1 SNHLY and CDR2 FYNNEI. This CDR3 is built from 11 residues. The V end was cut by 4 bases, the J end by 3 bases, with 4 bases between. This chain's CDR3 is CASSALYEQYF. As DNA, the CDR3 is TGTGCCAGCAGTGCTCTCTACGAGCAGTACTTC.

V usage is TRBV9 and J usage is TRBJ2-7; either TRBD1 or TRBD2 may supply D (5 bases each). Deletions cut 0 bases from V and 0 bases from J, with 10 bases between. In germline, CDR1 is SGDLS, CDR2 YYNGEE. This CDR3 has 15 residues. DNA of the CDR3: TGTGCCAGCAGCGTAGACGGGACGAGCTCCTACGAGCAGTACTTC. Its protein is CASSVDGTSSYEQYF.

This sequence joins TRBV4-3 and TRBJ2-1; TRBD2 matches 7 bases. Unmatched junction bases numbered 14, after V lost 1 base and J lost 11 bases. CDR1 LGHNA and CDR2 YSLEER come from the germline V gene. This CDR3 contains 16 residues. CDR3 residues: CASSQGPSGDINQQFF. CDR3 coding DNA: TGCGCCAGCAGCCAAGGCCCTAGCGGAGATATTAATCAGCAGTTCTTC.

The sample holds one count of this clone. The rearrangement links TRBV19 to TRBJ2-7; the match to TRBD2 covers 7 bases. In germline, CDR1 is LNHDA, CDR2 SQIVND (reference sequence). This CDR3 spans 14 amino acids. Trimming cost V 4 bases and J 1 base; bases outside gene matches: 4. Here the CDR3 DNA reads TGTGCCAGTAGTAGCGGGAGAGGATCCTACGAGCAGTACTTC. Translated: CASSSGRGSYEQYF.

This chain joins TRBV30 and TRBJ2-3, with a weak D call TRBD2 (5 bases). V gave up 0 bases and J gave up 3 bases, with 19 bases separating them. CDR1 and CDR2 (germline): GTSNPN, SVGIG (reference sequence). The CDR3 sequence is 17 residues long. The CDR3, as DNA: TGTGCCTGGAGTGTTTCGGTTCCGGGGTCCGTAACAGATACGCAGTATTTT. This codes for CAWSVSVPGSVTDTQYF. The entire variable domain, with the rest obtained from reference TRBV30 and TRBJ2-3, is as follows: SQTIHQWPATLVQPVGSPLSLECTVEGTSNPNLYWYRQAAGRGLQLLFYSVGIGQISSEVPQNLSASRPQDRQFILSSKKLLLSDSGFYLCAWSVSVPGSVTDTQYFGPGTRLTVL.

V and J are TRBV6-5 and TRBJ1-5, with a tentative D call TRBD1 (6 bases). The CDR3 covers 15 residues. CDR1 is MNHEY, CDR2 SVGAGI, per germline. V was cut by 0 bases and J by 3 bases, with 9 bases left in between. CDR3 region: CASSYSYRANQPQHF. In DNA, the CDR3 is TGTGCCAGCAGTTACTCCTACAGGGCCAATCAGCCCCAGCATTTT.

The gene calls are TRBV27 and TRBJ1-2, with TRBD1 as a possible D gene (6 bases). The CDR3 has 15 residues. Germline-derived CDR1 and CDR2 are MNHEY and SMNVEV (reference sequence). Trimming shortened V by 6 bases and J by 1 base, and 15 bases separated the two germline ends. DNA of the CDR3: TGTGCCAGCAGGCCCGGACAGCTGGGTAACTATGGCTACACCTTC. Amino acid sequence: CASRPGQLGNYGYTF.

The chain joins TRBV7-2 to TRBJ2-7; 7 nucleotides line up with TRBD2. From germline, CDR1 is SGHTA and CDR2 FQGNSA. The V and J ends lost 5 bases and 0 bases, in that order; junction bases with no gene match: 10. The CDR3 length is 16 residues. The CDR3 DNA reads TGTGCCAGCAGCCCGTTGGGAGGGAGAGGCTCCTACGAGCAGTACTTC. This gives the protein CASSPLGGRGSYEQYF.

Here the CDR3 reads CASPKQPPGQGEAFF. The DNA of the CDR3 is TGTGCCAGTCCCAAACAACCCCCGGGACAGGGGGAAGCTTTCTTT. The rearrangement uses TRBV6-5 and TRBJ1-1; TRBD1 agrees at 10 bases. Germline V lookup: CDR1 MNHEY, CDR2 SVGAGI. The CDR3 loop spans 15 amino acids. Trimming took 9 bases from V and 8 from J; bases not matched to a gene: 15.

This chain uses TRBV7-9 with TRBJ1-1; 7 bases are shared with TRBD1. Germline V gene lookup returns CDR1 SEHNR and CDR2 FQNEAQ (reference sequence). After removal of 4 bases from V and 2 bases from J, the junction contained 7 bases not matched to a gene. This CDR3 is 15 amino acids long. The CDR3 here is CASSYPTGSNTEAFF. The CDR3 region has the DNA TGTGCCAGCAGCTACCCGACAGGGTCTAACACTGAAGCTTTCTTT.